The entry that follows covers one T cell receptor beta chain sequence. The antigen is undetermined. PCR was performed using 60 Vbeta and 13 Jbeta primers. Here immunoSEQ multiplex PCR was the method, and the copy in TCRdb shows in-frame clones only, minus some. Found here are approximately 150,000 clones, 76% of them singletons; the top ten hold over 3%. Germline CDR1 and CDR2: MDHEN and SYDVKM. The CDR3 is 16 amino acids. V lost 5 bases, J lost 5 bases, and 12 bases stayed unmatched. These data are taken from a study of cytomegalovirus exposure and HLA in healthy donors. Study in general: Within the Caucasian-associated ancestry cluster were roughly 82% of the approximately 400 genotyped donors.

Broader study findings: In a later analysis, TCR association rates varied by HLA locus: DRB1 most, HLA-C fewest.

Sequencing input: PBMCs. The receptor comes from a male donor in good health and CMV-seronegative. The chain joins TRBV28 to TRBJ2-1, with 7 bases fitting TRBD1. The CDR3 sequence is CASSLPRLTGNNEQFF. The CDR3, as DNA: TGTGCCAGCAGTCTACCACGCCTGACAGGGAACAATGAGCAGTTCTTC.